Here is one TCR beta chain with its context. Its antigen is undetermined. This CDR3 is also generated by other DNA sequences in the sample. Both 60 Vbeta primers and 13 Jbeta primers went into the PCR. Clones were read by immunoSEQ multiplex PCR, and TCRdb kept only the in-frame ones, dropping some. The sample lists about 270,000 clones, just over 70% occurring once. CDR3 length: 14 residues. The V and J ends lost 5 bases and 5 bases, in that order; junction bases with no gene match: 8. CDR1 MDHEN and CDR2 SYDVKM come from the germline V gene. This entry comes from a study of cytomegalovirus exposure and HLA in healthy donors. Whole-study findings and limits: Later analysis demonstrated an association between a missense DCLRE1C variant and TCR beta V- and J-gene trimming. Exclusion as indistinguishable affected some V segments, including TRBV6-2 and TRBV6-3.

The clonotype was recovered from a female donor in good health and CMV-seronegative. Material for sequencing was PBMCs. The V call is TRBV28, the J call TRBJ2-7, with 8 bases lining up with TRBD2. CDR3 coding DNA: TGTGCCAGCAGTCTGGCGGGAGGAGGTCACGAGCAGTACTTC. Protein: CASSLAGGGHEQYF.